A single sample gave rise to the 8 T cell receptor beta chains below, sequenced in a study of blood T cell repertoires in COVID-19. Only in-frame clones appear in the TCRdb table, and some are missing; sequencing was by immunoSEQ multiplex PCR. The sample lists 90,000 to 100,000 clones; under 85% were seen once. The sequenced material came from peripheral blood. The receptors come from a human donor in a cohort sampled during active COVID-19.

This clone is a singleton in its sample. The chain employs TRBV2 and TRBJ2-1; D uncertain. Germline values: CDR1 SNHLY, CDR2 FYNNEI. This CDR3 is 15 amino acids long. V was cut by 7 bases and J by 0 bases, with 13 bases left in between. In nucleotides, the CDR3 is TGTGCCAGCACCCAAATCCCATCCTCCTACAATGAGCAGTTCTTC. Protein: CASTQIPSSYNEQFF.

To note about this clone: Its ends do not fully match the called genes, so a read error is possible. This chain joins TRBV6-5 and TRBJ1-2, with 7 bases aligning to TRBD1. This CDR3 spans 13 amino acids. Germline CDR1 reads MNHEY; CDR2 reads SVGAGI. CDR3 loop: CAGSLTGSYGYTF. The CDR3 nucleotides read TGTGCCGGCAGTTTGACAGGGAGCTATGGCTACACCTTC.

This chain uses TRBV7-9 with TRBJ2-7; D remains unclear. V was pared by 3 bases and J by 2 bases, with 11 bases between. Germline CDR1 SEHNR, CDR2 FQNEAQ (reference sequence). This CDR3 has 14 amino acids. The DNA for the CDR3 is TGTGCCAGCAGCTTTTCCGGAGAAGCCTACGAGCAGTACTTC. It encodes CASSFSGEAYEQYF.

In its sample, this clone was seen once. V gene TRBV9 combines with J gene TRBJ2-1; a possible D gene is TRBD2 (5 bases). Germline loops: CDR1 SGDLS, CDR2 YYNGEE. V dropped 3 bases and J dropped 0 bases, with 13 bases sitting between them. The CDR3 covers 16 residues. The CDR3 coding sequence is TGTGCCAGCAGCGGTCTAAGCGGTAACTCCTACAATGAGCAGTTCTTC. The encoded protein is CASSGLSGNSYNEQFF.

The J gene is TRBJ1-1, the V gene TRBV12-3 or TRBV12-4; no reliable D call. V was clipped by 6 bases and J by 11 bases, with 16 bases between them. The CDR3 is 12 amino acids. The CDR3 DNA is TGTGCCAGCAGCTCTGGCCCTACTATGGCTTTCTTT. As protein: CASSSGPTMAFF.

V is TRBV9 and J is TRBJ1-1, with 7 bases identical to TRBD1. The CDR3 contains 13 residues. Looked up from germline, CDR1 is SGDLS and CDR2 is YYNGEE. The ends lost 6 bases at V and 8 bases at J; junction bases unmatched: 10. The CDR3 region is CASTGQVSTEAFF. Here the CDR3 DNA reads TGTGCCAGCACCGGACAGGTCTCAACGGAAGCTTTCTTT.

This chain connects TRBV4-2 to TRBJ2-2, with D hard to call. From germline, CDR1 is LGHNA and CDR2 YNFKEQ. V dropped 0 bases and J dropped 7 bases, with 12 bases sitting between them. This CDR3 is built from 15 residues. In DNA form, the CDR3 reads TGTGCCAGCAGCCAAGATGGGCAGTTTGTCGGGGAGCTGTTTTTT. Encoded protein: CASSQDGQFVGELFF.

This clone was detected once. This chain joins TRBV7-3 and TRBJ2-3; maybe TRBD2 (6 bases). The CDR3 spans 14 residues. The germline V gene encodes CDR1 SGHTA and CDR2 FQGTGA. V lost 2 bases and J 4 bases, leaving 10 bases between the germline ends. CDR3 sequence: CASSLFSSADTQYF. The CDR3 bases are TGTGCCAGCAGCTTATTCTCTAGCGCAGATACGCAGTATTTT.